This TCR beta chain was recovered during a study of CD8 T cells in Susac syndrome. Reverse transcription of roughly 0.5 to 1 ug RNA used random hexamers. Amplification of TCR beta CDR3 across 54 Vbeta and 13 Jbeta was performed with immunoSEQ multiplex PCR. Each CDR3 protein gets one entry after TCRdb re-called the immunoSEQ multiplex PCR reads with MiXCR. The table lists around 200,000 distinct CDR3 sequences, 85% to 95% of them singletons. Germline CDR1 is MNHEY and CDR2 is SMNVEV (reference sequence). V was cut by 7 bases and J by 5 bases, with 18 bases left in between. The CDR3 length is 16 residues. TCR beta from blood CD8+ and CD4+ T cells was sequenced. The individuals used as controls were healthy donors who had been matched for both age and sex. The TEMRA cells underwent FACS enrichment, while the CD8+ and CD4+ T cells underwent negative isolation.

The sample comprised CD4+ T cells from PBMCs. V is TRBV27 and J is TRBJ2-6, with D perhaps given as TRBD1 or TRBD2 (5 bases each). The clonotype was recovered from a human donor in good health. The CDR3 DNA sequence: TGTGCCAGCAAGACAAGAGAGGGGAGCTGGGCCAACGTCCTGACTTTC. Its protein product is CASKTREGSWANVLTF.